A selection of T cell receptor beta chains follows, all from one sample in a study of blood T cell repertoires in COVID-19. Clones were sequenced by immunoSEQ multiplex PCR, and TCRdb holds only the in-frame ones, with some missing. Of about 100,000 clones listed, 75% to 90% are singletons. Sequencing was performed on peripheral blood. The receptor set was obtained from a woman of 80 years or more with acute or convalescent COVID-19. Each CDR3 is given with its conserved first and last residue. The order of the fields is V gene, clone size, J gene, D gene, CDR3 DNA, CDR3 protein. The D gene is left open where the match is weak. Only some rows state a clone size, as once, few, many or a class for expanded clones.

v_call: TRBV5-1
clone_size: -
j_call: TRBJ2-7
d_call: TRBD1
cdr3_nt: TGCGCCAGCAGCTTTGGGACAGGGGACTACGAGCAGTACTTC
cdr3_aa: CASSFGTGDYEQYF

v_call: TRBV5-1
clone_size: -
j_call: TRBJ1-3
d_call: -
cdr3_nt: TGCGCCAGTTCCCGGGTGGGGGACAACTTCTCTGGAAACACCATATATTTT
cdr3_aa: CASSRVGDNFSGNTIYF

v_call: TRBV10-3
clone_size: once
j_call: TRBJ2-1
d_call: -
cdr3_nt: TGTGCCATCATGAAGTTAGCTGGGTCCTACAATGAGCAGTTCTTC
cdr3_aa: CAIMKLAGSYNEQFF

v_call: TRBV6-5
clone_size: once
j_call: TRBJ1-6
d_call: TRBD1
cdr3_nt: TGTGCCGGAGGGTTCGACAGGGTCAATTCACCCCTCCACTTT
cdr3_aa: CAGGFDRVNSPLHF

v_call: TRBV5-8
clone_size: -
j_call: TRBJ2-7
d_call: -
cdr3_nt: TGTGCCAGCAGCAGACTTTTTGAGCAGTACTTC
cdr3_aa: CASSRLFEQYF

v_call: TRBV7-6
clone_size: -
j_call: TRBJ1-1
d_call: -
cdr3_nt: TGTGCCAGCAGCTTGGTGAAGACTGGAATGAACACTGAAGCTTTCTTT
cdr3_aa: CASSLVKTGMNTEAFF

v_call: TRBV18
clone_size: -
j_call: TRBJ1-4
d_call: -
cdr3_nt: TGTGCCAGCTCACCACCGGGCCCGGCGAGAAAACTGTTTTTT
cdr3_aa: CASSPPGPARKLFF

v_call: TRBV7-9
clone_size: -
j_call: TRBJ1-1
d_call: -
cdr3_nt: TGTGCCAGCAGCTTACAGGCTGCGAACACTGAAGCTTTCTTT
cdr3_aa: CASSLQAANTEAFF

v_call: TRBV5-6
clone_size: -
j_call: TRBJ2-7
d_call: TRBD1
cdr3_nt: TGTGCCAGCAGTTACCGGGACAGGGAGACGCAGTACTTC
cdr3_aa: CASSYRDRETQYF

v_call: TRBV7-8
clone_size: -
j_call: TRBJ2-3
d_call: TRBD2
cdr3_nt: TGTGCCAGCAGCTTAGCGGGGGGGGTGACAGATACGCAGTATTTT
cdr3_aa: CASSLAGGVTDTQYF

v_call: TRBV18
clone_size: -
j_call: TRBJ1-2
d_call: TRBD1
cdr3_nt: TGTGCCAGCTCAGACTTACAGGGGTATGGCTACACCTTC
cdr3_aa: CASSDLQGYGYTF

v_call: TRBV10-3
clone_size: -
j_call: TRBJ2-1
d_call: TRBD2
cdr3_nt: TGTGCCATCAGTGAGTCGCTTTGGACTAGCGGGGGGTATGGTAATGAGCAGTTCTTC
cdr3_aa: CAISESLWTSGGYGNEQFF

v_call: TRBV5-1
clone_size: -
j_call: TRBJ2-2
d_call: TRBD1
cdr3_nt: TGCGCCAGCAGCGTGACAGGGGACACCGGGGAGCTGTTTTTT
cdr3_aa: CASSVTGDTGELFF

v_call: TRBV2
clone_size: -
j_call: TRBJ1-1
d_call: TRBD1
cdr3_nt: TGTGCCAGCAGGAGGGACAGGGGTGGCACTGAAGCTTTCTTT
cdr3_aa: CASRRDRGGTEAFF

v_call: TRBV29-1
clone_size: -
j_call: TRBJ1-2
d_call: -
cdr3_nt: TGCAGCGCGACAGACAACTATGGCTACACCTTC
cdr3_aa: CSATDNYGYTF

v_call: TRBV29-1
clone_size: -
j_call: TRBJ2-5
d_call: -
cdr3_nt: TGCAGCGGGGGACTGCAAGAGACCCAGTACTTC
cdr3_aa: CSGGLQETQYF

v_call: TRBV28
clone_size: -
j_call: TRBJ2-5
d_call: -
cdr3_nt: TGTGCCAGCAGTTTATGGGCCCAGGAGACCCAGTACTTC
cdr3_aa: CASSLWAQETQYF

v_call: TRBV4-1
clone_size: -
j_call: TRBJ2-6
d_call: TRBD1
cdr3_nt: TGCGCCAGCAGCCGCCGGGACAGGAGCTCTGGGGCCAACGTCCTGACTTTC
cdr3_aa: CASSRRDRSSGANVLTF

v_call: TRBV9
clone_size: once
j_call: TRBJ2-2
d_call: -
cdr3_nt: TGTGCCAGCAGCGTAGTTCAGACTAACACCGGGGAGCTGTTTTTT
cdr3_aa: CASSVVQTNTGELFF

v_call: TRBV18
clone_size: -
j_call: TRBJ2-5
d_call: TRBD1
cdr3_nt: TGTGCCAGCTCACCCCAGGGACAGGGGGAGACCCAGTACTTC
cdr3_aa: CASSPQGQGETQYF

v_call: TRBV4-3
clone_size: -
j_call: TRBJ1-3
d_call: -
cdr3_nt: TGCGCCAGCAGCCAAAGGGGAGGGGTCGGAAACACCATATATTTT
cdr3_aa: CASSQRGGVGNTIYF

v_call: TRBV3-1/TRBV3-2
clone_size: -
j_call: TRBJ2-7
d_call: TRBD1
cdr3_nt: TGTGCCAGCAGCCAGACTAGGGACAGGGGGCCGGACGAGCAGTACTTC
cdr3_aa: CASSQTRDRGPDEQYF

v_call: TRBV5-1
clone_size: -
j_call: TRBJ2-4
d_call: TRBD1
cdr3_nt: TGCGCCAGCAGCCAAGGCTCCCGCGGGACAGGAGTATTAGCCAAAAACATTCAGTACTTC
cdr3_aa: CASSQGSRGTGVLAKNIQYF

v_call: TRBV6-5
clone_size: once
j_call: TRBJ1-1
d_call: -
cdr3_nt: TGTGCCAGCAACCTCAGGGGAACGAACACTGAAGCTTTCTTT
cdr3_aa: CASNLRGTNTEAFF

v_call: TRBV9
clone_size: -
j_call: TRBJ1-2
d_call: TRBD1
cdr3_nt: TGTGCCAGCAGCGCCACCACAGGGGTTGGCTACACCTTC
cdr3_aa: CASSATTGVGYTF

v_call: TRBV28
clone_size: once
j_call: TRBJ1-4
d_call: TRBD1
cdr3_nt: TGTGCCAGCAGCTTCTGGGACAGGGCAACTAATGAAAAACTGTTTTTT
cdr3_aa: CASSFWDRATNEKLFF

v_call: TRBV2
clone_size: -
j_call: TRBJ1-1
d_call: -
cdr3_nt: TGTGCCAGCAGTCTGGGCCCCCTGAACACTGAAGCTTTCTTT
cdr3_aa: CASSLGPLNTEAFF

v_call: TRBV15
clone_size: -
j_call: TRBJ1-1
d_call: TRBD1
cdr3_nt: TGTGCCACCAGCGATGGACAGGGGGCCCTCAACACTGAAGCTTTCTTT
cdr3_aa: CATSDGQGALNTEAFF

v_call: TRBV30
clone_size: once
j_call: TRBJ1-4
d_call: -
cdr3_nt: TGTGCCTGGAGTCCGGGCGGGACGGCAACTAATGAAAAACTGTTTTTT
cdr3_aa: CAWSPGGTATNEKLFF

v_call: TRBV5-1
clone_size: -
j_call: TRBJ2-7
d_call: -
cdr3_nt: TGCGCCAGCACAACTGGGCACGAGCAGTACTTC
cdr3_aa: CASTTGHEQYF

v_call: TRBV18
clone_size: -
j_call: TRBJ1-1
d_call: -
cdr3_nt: TGTGCCAGCTCACGACGGAGAGTGGAGGGGTTGAACACTGAAGCTTTCTTT
cdr3_aa: CASSRRRVEGLNTEAFF

v_call: TRBV5-1
clone_size: -
j_call: TRBJ1-2
d_call: -
cdr3_nt: TGCGCCAGCAGCGACGGGATAGCTAGGACCTATGGCTACACCTTC
cdr3_aa: CASSDGIARTYGYTF

v_call: TRBV5-6
clone_size: -
j_call: TRBJ2-1
d_call: -
cdr3_nt: TGTGCCAGCAGCTTGGCAACAGGAGAGCAGTTCTTC
cdr3_aa: CASSLATGEQFF

v_call: TRBV28
clone_size: -
j_call: TRBJ1-3
d_call: -
cdr3_nt: TGTGCCAGCAGTGGCGGAGGAAACACCATATATTTT
cdr3_aa: CASSGGGNTIYF

v_call: TRBV19
clone_size: -
j_call: TRBJ1-5
d_call: TRBD1
cdr3_nt: TGTGCCAGTAGCTCCGGGACAGGGGGCTTAAGTCAGCCCCAGCATTTT
cdr3_aa: CASSSGTGGLSQPQHF

v_call: TRBV28
clone_size: -
j_call: TRBJ2-5
d_call: -
cdr3_nt: TGTGCCAGCAGTTTCCACAGCCAAGAGACCCAGTACTTC
cdr3_aa: CASSFHSQETQYF

v_call: TRBV27
clone_size: -
j_call: TRBJ1-1
d_call: -
cdr3_nt: TGTGCCAGCAGTCCAAGGACATCGAACACTGAAGCTTTCTTT
cdr3_aa: CASSPRTSNTEAFF

v_call: TRBV30
clone_size: -
j_call: TRBJ1-5
d_call: -
cdr3_nt: TGTGCCTGGAGTGTAGGGAGGAACAGCAATCAGCCCCAGCATTTT
cdr3_aa: CAWSVGRNSNQPQHF

v_call: TRBV19
clone_size: -
j_call: TRBJ1-4
d_call: -
cdr3_nt: TGTGCCAGTACGACAGAGTTCGCAACTAATGAAAAACTGTTTTTT
cdr3_aa: CASTTEFATNEKLFF

v_call: TRBV27
clone_size: -
j_call: TRBJ1-2
d_call: -
cdr3_nt: TGTGCCAGCAGTTTAAGACAAGCTAACTATGGCTACACCTTC
cdr3_aa: CASSLRQANYGYTF

v_call: TRBV7-7
clone_size: -
j_call: TRBJ2-1
d_call: -
cdr3_nt: TGTGCCAGCAGCCCATGGGCGGGGACAGAGTACAATGAGCAGTTCTTC
cdr3_aa: CASSPWAGTEYNEQFF

v_call: TRBV30
clone_size: once
j_call: TRBJ1-4
d_call: -
cdr3_nt: TGTGCCTGGAGCGTCTGGGGGGGTGACGAAAAACTGTTTTTT
cdr3_aa: CAWSVWGGDEKLFF

v_call: TRBV6-6
clone_size: -
j_call: TRBJ2-2
d_call: TRBD1
cdr3_nt: TGTGCCAGCAGTCACGAGGGGACAGGGCGCTCCGGGGAGCTGTTTTTT
cdr3_aa: CASSHEGTGRSGELFF

v_call: TRBV27
clone_size: once
j_call: TRBJ2-7
d_call: TRBD1
cdr3_nt: TGTGCCAGCAGTTTTAGGCAGGGGGCAGGTGAGCAGTACTTC
cdr3_aa: CASSFRQGAGEQYF

v_call: TRBV5-1
clone_size: -
j_call: TRBJ2-5
d_call: TRBD2
cdr3_nt: TGCGCCAGCAGCTTGGGGATGAGCGGGGGGGAAGAGACCCAGTACTTC
cdr3_aa: CASSLGMSGGEETQYF

v_call: TRBV3-1/TRBV3-2
clone_size: -
j_call: TRBJ2-7
d_call: TRBD1
cdr3_nt: TGTGCCAGCAGCCCGGGACAGGGGTACGAGCAGTACTTC
cdr3_aa: CASSPGQGYEQYF

v_call: TRBV28
clone_size: -
j_call: TRBJ2-5
d_call: -
cdr3_nt: TGTGCCAGCAGTTCACCGACAGGTGGGGAGACCCAGTACTTC
cdr3_aa: CASSSPTGGETQYF

v_call: TRBV3-1/TRBV3-2
clone_size: -
j_call: TRBJ1-2
d_call: TRBD1
cdr3_nt: TGTGCCAGCAGCCAAGAAGTAGCACAGGGGGCGTATGGCTACACCTTC
cdr3_aa: CASSQEVAQGAYGYTF